This T cell receptor (beta chain) derives from a study of identical twins. Overall study results and limits: Not following the same donors, the study drew its conclusions from cross-sectional statistical analysis. The abundant beta clonotypes from cord blood had fewer insertions, and memory repertoires had none of this.

Unmatched junction bases numbered 6, after V lost 3 bases and J lost 8 bases. CDR3 length equals 15 residues. Germline V gene data show CDR1 as SNHLY and CDR2 as FYNNEI. Comment on this clonotype: Its antigen is not known.

Unique molecular identifiers were in the cDNA, with template-switch universal primer binding. TCRdb reprocessed the 5' RACE reads via MiXCR and lists one record per CDR3 protein. The repertoire holds under 1 million distinct CDR3 sequences, with roughly an eighth as singletons. The sample was also reused in another study, on yellow fever vaccine responses in identical twins.

This TCR came from a young woman in good health. The rearrangement joins TRBV2 to TRBJ1-4; 10 bases match TRBD1. The sample comprised PBMCs. In DNA, the CDR3 is TGTGCCAGCAGTGATCGGACAGGGGGGGCGGAAAAACTGTTTTTT. Encoded protein: CASSDRTGGAEKLFF. The full variable domain, its missing parts supplied by reference TRBV2 and TRBJ1-4, is EPEVTQTPSHQVTQMGQEVILRCVPISNHLYFYWYRQILGQKVEFLVSFYNNEISEKSEIFDDQFSVERPDGSNFTLKIRSTKLEDSAMYFCASSDRTGGAEKLFFGSGTQLSVL.